This TCR beta chain is drawn from a study of T cells in Graves' hyperthyroidism and ophthalmopathy. This clonotype was observed many times. Its antigen is not known. The source material, RNA transcripts, was used to amplify TCR beta CDR3 regions. The study used the HTBI primer set for a first-round RT-PCR of the TCR CDR3. TCRdb independently ran MiXCR on the multiplex PCR reads; one entry per CDR3 protein. The sample carries 500,000 to 600,000 distinct CDR3 sequences, 40% to 50% recorded once. The CDR3 totals 16 residues. The germline gives CDR1 LNHNV, CDR2 YYDKDF (reference sequence). V dropped 1 base and J dropped 1; count of bases not matched to a gene: 4. Exclusion followed for patients with uncontrolled infection, other autoimmune disease, pregnancy or lactation. Clinical symptoms, serum thyroxine and TRAb, thyroid ultrasound and orbital computed tomography together formed the diagnostic basis.

Study-level points and caveats: Most clonotypes that expanded in the thyroid above 0.001 also showed up in blood. A model built on 13 V-J features separated ophthalmopathy from stable hyperthyroidism.

The receptor's source is an adult woman with Graves' disease, either hyperthyroidism or ophthalmopathy (not recorded which). Sequencing was carried out using peripheral blood or thyroid tissue (not recorded which). V and J are TRBV15 and TRBJ2-5, with 9 positions matching TRBD2. CDR3 loop: CATSRGVAGAQETQYF. The DNA for the CDR3 is TGTGCCACCAGCAGAGGGGTAGCGGGAGCCCAAGAGACCCAGTACTTC.